The source of this TCR beta chain is a study of blood T cell repertoires in COVID-19. In the study overall: Collection of acute and convalescent COVID-19 samples took place in the United States, Italy and Spain.

V lost 0 bases, J lost 5 bases, and 8 bases lay in between. The CDR3 totals 14 residues. Germline lookup yields CDR1 SGDLS and CDR2 YYNGEE. There are a few counts of this clone. Profiling relied on immunoSEQ multiplex PCR, and the TCRdb table lists in-frame clones only, not all of them. The top ten clones hold more than 15% of a sample with about 110,000 clones, 80% to 90% of them seen once. This chain uses TRBV9 with TRBJ1-4; D ambiguous. Material for sequencing was peripheral blood. This TCR was sampled from a woman aged 60-70 years with acute or convalescent COVID-19. The CDR3 DNA sequence: TGTGCCAGCAGCGTAGCTGGAGGGAATGAAAAACTGTTTTTT. It encodes CASSVAGGNEKLFF.